The TCR beta chain described here comes from a study of STAT3 mutations in large granular lymphocyte leukemia. Findings and limits, study-wide: In T-cell large granular lymphocyte leukemia, about half of patients showed multiple immunodominant subclonotypes.

Clones were sequenced by immunoSEQ multiplex PCR, and TCRdb holds only the in-frame ones, with some missing. Of over 25,000 clones in the sample, about three quarters were seen once. Note on this clone: Its cognate antigen is unknown.

Per germline, CDR1 MDHEN and CDR2 SYDVKM. This CDR3 region has 16 residues. The trim removed 6 bases at V and 4 bases at J, leaving 12 bases unmatched. Sequences were obtained from peripheral blood mononuclear cells. The clonotype originates from a woman aged 50 to 60 with T-cell large granular lymphocyte leukemia. Some clones in this sample may be carry-over from other donors' samples. The rearrangement joins TRBV28 to TRBJ2-3, with 8 positions matching TRBD2. CDR3 loop: CASRRSGAGQSDTQYF. The CDR3 DNA reads as TGTGCCAGCAGACGTAGCGGGGCGGGGCAATCAGATACGCAGTATTTT.